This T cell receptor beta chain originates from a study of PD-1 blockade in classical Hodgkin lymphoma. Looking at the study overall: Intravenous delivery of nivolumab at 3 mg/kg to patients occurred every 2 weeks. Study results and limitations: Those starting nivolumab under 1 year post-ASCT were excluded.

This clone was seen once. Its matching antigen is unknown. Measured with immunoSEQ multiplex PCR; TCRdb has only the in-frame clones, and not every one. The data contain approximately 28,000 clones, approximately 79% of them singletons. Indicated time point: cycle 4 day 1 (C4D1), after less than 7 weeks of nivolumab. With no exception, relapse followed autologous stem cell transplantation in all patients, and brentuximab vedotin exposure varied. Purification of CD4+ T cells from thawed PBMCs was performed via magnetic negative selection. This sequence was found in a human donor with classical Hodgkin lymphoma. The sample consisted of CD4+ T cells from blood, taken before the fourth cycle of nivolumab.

The CDR3 sequence: CASRRSYEQYF. The CDR3 DNA reads TGTGCCAGCCGACGGAGCTACGAGCAGTACTTC. V usage is TRBV5-8 and J usage is TRBJ2-7; no definite D call. The ends were cut back, 7 bases at V and 3 bases at J, with 8 bases in the middle. The germline gives CDR1 SGHTS, CDR2 YDEGEE. CDR3 length equals 11 residues.